The 5 T cell receptor beta chains below were found in one sample sequenced in a study of early T cells in non-severe SARS-CoV-2 infection. MiXCR was run by TCRdb on the 5' RACE reads, yielding one entry per CDR3 protein. The sample contains some 66,000 distinct CDR3 sequences, around 9% of which appear only once. The sequenced sample was whole blood. The receptors derive from an adult who was a healthcare worker with PCR-confirmed SARS-CoV-2 infection or an uninfected control (not recorded which).

This clonotype was observed many times. The chain is built from TRBV12-3 or TRBV12-4 and TRBJ2-7; TRBD2 is a possible D gene (5 bases). The ends were cut back, 0 bases at V and 0 bases at J, with 12 bases in the middle. CDR3 length equals 16 residues. The CDR3 DNA is TGTGCCAGCAGTTTAGCGGGGAGACTGGCCTCCTACGAGCAGTACTTC. Amino acids: CASSLAGRLASYEQYF.

V gene TRBV29-1 combines with J gene TRBJ2-7, with D hard to call. The germline V gene has CDR1 SQVTM and CDR2 ANQGSEA. This CDR3 has 12 amino acids. V was clipped by 1 base and J by 3 bases, with 7 bases between them. The CDR3 protein is CSVEVADYEQYF. In nucleotides, the CDR3 is TGCAGCGTTGAAGTTGCCGACTACGAGCAGTACTTC.

The gene calls are TRBV7-2 and TRBJ2-7; TRBD2 agrees at 12 bases. The CDR3 has 15 residues. Germline V gene data show CDR1 as SGHTA and CDR2 as FQGNSA. The J segment lost 3 bases and the V segment lost 0 bases, leaving 0 bases of the junction unmatched. CDR3 sequence reads: CASSLATSGGYEQYF. CDR3 bases: TGTGCCAGCAGCTTAGCGACTAGCGGGGGCTACGAGCAGTACTTC.

This clonotype was seen a handful of times. The chain is built from TRBV28 and TRBJ2-1, with D perhaps being TRBD1 or TRBD2 (5 bases each). Looked up from germline, CDR1 is MDHEN and CDR2 is SYDVKM. Trimming took 3 bases from V and 11 from J, leaving 14 bases between them. This CDR3 comprises 13 residues. In nucleotides, the CDR3 is TGTGCCAGCAGTTTGTTTCCCGGGACGCAGCAGTTCTTC. Translating gives CASSLFPGTQQFF.

CDR3: CSARAGQGVWYEQYF. CDR3 in DNA: TGCAGTGCTAGAGCCGGACAGGGGGTATGGTACGAGCAGTACTTC. The rearrangement uses TRBV20-1 and TRBJ2-7, with 10 bases lining up with TRBD1. The ends lost 1 base at V and 4 bases at J; junction bases unmatched: 7. Germline V CDR1 and CDR2: DFQATT, SNEGSKA (reference sequence). CDR3 length equals 15 residues.